These T cell receptor beta chains were read from a single sample in a study of cytotoxic CD8 clonotypes in ibrutinib-treated CLL. Some clones are missing from TCRdb's copy, which holds only in-frame ones; the method was immunoSEQ multiplex PCR. The table shows about 86,000 clones, with 85% to 90% occurring only once. Sequencing was performed on PBMCs, taken before ibrutinib treatment. The receptors shown here come from a human donor with chronic lymphocytic leukemia. The CDR3 runs from the conserved cysteine through the conserved F or W. D genes are given only for firm matches. Rows may omit the clone size; those that give it use once, few, many or a size class.

d_call | j_call | v_call | clone_size | cdr3_nt | cdr3_aa
. | TRBJ1-3 | TRBV7-9 | many | TGTGCCAGCAGCTTAGATCGTAGCTCTGGAAACACCATATATTTT | CASSLDRSSGNTIYF
. | TRBJ1-4 | TRBV5-4 | . | TGTGCCAGCAGCTTGAGAGGGAATGAAAAACTGTTTTTT | CASSLRGNEKLFF
TRBD2 | TRBJ2-2 | TRBV19 | once | TGTGCCAGTATGGGACTAGCGGGAGTCACCGGGGAGCTGTTTTTT | CASMGLAGVTGELFF
TRBD2 | TRBJ2-1 | TRBV12-5 | . | TGTGCTAGTGGTTTGGTACTCCTAGCGGGAGGCTACAATGAGCAGTTCTTC | CASGLVLLAGGYNEQFF
TRBD2 | TRBJ2-2 | TRBV9 | . | TGTGCCAGCAGCTTCGGAGCGGGAGACACCGGGGAGCTGTTTTTT | CASSFGAGDTGELFF
. | TRBJ2-1 | TRBV27 | few | TGTGCCAGCAGGAGTCTTTACGAGCAGTTCTTC | CASRSLYEQFF
TRBD1 | TRBJ1-2 | TRBV6-5 | once | TGTGCCAGCAGTTACGACAGGGTCCATGGCTACACCTTC | CASSYDRVHGYTF
TRBD1 | TRBJ1-5 | TRBV28 | . | TGTGCCAGCAGTTCGGACAGGGGAGGAAGTCAGCCCCAGCATTTT | CASSSDRGGSQPQHF
TRBD2 | TRBJ2-7 | TRBV7-9 | . | TGTGCCAGCAGCCTGCTCGGGGGGATCGACGAGCAGTACTTC | CASSLLGGIDEQYF
. | TRBJ2-7 | TRBV6-6 | . | TGTGCCAGCAGTTACTCGTCGGGGGCTGGGGACGAGCAGTACTTC | CASSYSSGAGDEQYF
TRBD1 | TRBJ1-4 | TRBV5-1 | . | TGCGCCAGCAGAAAGGGACAGGGGCTTGATGAAAAACTGTTTTTT | CASRKGQGLDEKLFF
. | TRBJ1-3 | TRBV9 | . | TGTGCCAGCAGCCCACACCGAGAGGGGGGAAACACCATATATTTT | CASSPHREGGNTIYF
TRBD2 | TRBJ2-7 | TRBV11-3 | . | TGTGCCAGCAGCTTAGATTGGACTAGCGGCTACGAGCAGTACTTC | CASSLDWTSGYEQYF
TRBD1 | TRBJ1-2 | TRBV14 | . | TGTGCCAGCAGCCCTCTCCTGACAGGGAGCGGCTACACCTTC | CASSPLLTGSGYTF
TRBD1 | TRBJ1-4 | TRBV7-6 | . | TGTGCCAGCAGCTTAGCCGGGACAGGGGGCTTCGGTGAAAAACTGTTTTTT | CASSLAGTGGFGEKLFF
. | TRBJ2-3 | TRBV19 | . | TGTGCCAGTAGTATTTCTTCGGGAGTAAATACGCAGTATTTT | CASSISSGVNTQYF
. | TRBJ2-1 | TRBV19 | . | TGTGCCAGTAGTATAATGGACAGCAACAATGAGCAGTTCTTC | CASSIMDSNNEQFF
TRBD2 | TRBJ2-7 | TRBV10-1 | once | TGCGCCAGCAGTGGACCAGAGGGACTAGCGGGACCGAAATACTACGAGCAGTACTTC | CASSGPEGLAGPKYYEQYF
. | TRBJ1-3 | TRBV19 | once | TGTGCCAGTAGTTTATCTGGAAACACCATATATTTT | CASSLSGNTIYF
. | TRBJ2-7 | TRBV6-1 | . | TGTGCCAGCAGTAGGGTGGGCGAGCAGTACTTC | CASSRVGEQYF
TRBD1 | TRBJ2-3 | TRBV2 | . | TGTGCCAGCAGTGTAGACAGGGTTGCAGATACGCAGTATTTT | CASSVDRVADTQYF
. | TRBJ1-2 | TRBV4-1 | . | TGCGCCAGCAGCCAAGAATACAGGCTCGGAGTAGGCTACACCTTC | CASSQEYRLGVGYTF
. | TRBJ1-4 | TRBV7-8 | . | TGTGCCAGCAGCTATAATGAAAAACTGTTTTTT | CASSYNEKLFF
TRBD2 | TRBJ2-1 | TRBV7-7 | . | TGTGCCAGCAGCTTAAGTCTCGGCGGGAGCTCCTACAATGAGCAGTTCTTC | CASSLSLGGSSYNEQFF
. | TRBJ1-1 | TRBV4-2 | . | TGTGCCAGCAGCCCGGGACCCACTGAAGCTTTCTTT | CASSPGPTEAFF
. | TRBJ2-4 | TRBV9 | . | TGTGCCAGCAGCGTAGCAGGAGGAAACATTCAGTACTTC | CASSVAGGNIQYF
. | TRBJ1-3 | TRBV28 | . | TGTGCCAGCAGCCCCGCGTCTGGAGGTCTAGAAAACACCATATATTTT | CASSPASGGLENTIYF
. | TRBJ2-7 | TRBV7-8 | few | TGTGCCAGCAGCTTAGGGCAGCGTTACGAGCAGTACTTC | CASSLGQRYEQYF
. | TRBJ2-5 | TRBV6-5 | . | TGTGCCAGCAGTTACTCGAGACAAGGAGTAGAGACCCAGTACTTC | CASSYSRQGVETQYF
TRBD2 | TRBJ2-7 | TRBV7-2 | . | TGTGCCAGCAGCTCCACTAGCGGAGCTACCTACGAGCAGTACTTC | CASSSTSGATYEQYF
TRBD1 | TRBJ2-3 | TRBV19 | . | TGTGCCAGTAGTATGCCGGGACAGGGTAGAGATACGCAGTATTTT | CASSMPGQGRDTQYF
TRBD1 | TRBJ1-2 | TRBV27 | . | TGTGCCAGCAGTCCTAGGGACAGAATCCCCTATGGCTACACCTTC | CASSPRDRIPYGYTF
. | TRBJ2-2 | TRBV6-1 | . | TGTGCCAGCCGCATCCCGGGTTCTGGCGGGGAGCTGTTTTTT | CASRIPGSGGELFF
TRBD2 | TRBJ2-2 | TRBV5-1 | once | TGCGCCAGCAGCCGGGCCCTAGCGGGCACCGGGGAGCTGTTTTTT | CASSRALAGTGELFF
TRBD2 | TRBJ2-7 | TRBV6-5 | . | TGTGCCAGCGCGAGGCGGGAGGGTTACGAGCAGTACTTC | CASARREGYEQYF
TRBD2 | TRBJ2-1 | TRBV6-1 | . | TGTGCCAGCAGTGAAATTAGCGGGGGTTACAATGAGCAGTTCTTC | CASSEISGGYNEQFF
. | TRBJ1-2 | TRBV7-2 | once | TGTGCCAGCAGCCCACCGGGGGCTAACTATGGCTACACCTTC | CASSPPGANYGYTF
TRBD2 | TRBJ2-3 | TRBV7-2 | . | TGTGCCAGCAGCCTTAGCGGGAGGACAGATACGCAGTATTTT | CASSLSGRTDTQYF
. | TRBJ2-1 | TRBV19 | . | TGTGCCAGTAGTCTCGGGGCAAGCTCCTACAATGAGCAGTTCTTC | CASSLGASSYNEQFF
. | TRBJ1-5 | TRBV19 | few | TGTGCCAGTAGTCGAGAGCTTCATAGCAATCAGCCCCAGCATTTT | CASSRELHSNQPQHF
. | TRBJ2-7 | TRBV10-3 | . | TGTGCCATCACCGGGACCTTAGACTACGAGCAGTACTTC | CAITGTLDYEQYF
TRBD1 | TRBJ1-1 | TRBV19 | . | TGTGCCAGTACCCGGGACAGTTATACTGAAGCTTTCTTT | CASTRDSYTEAFF
. | TRBJ1-1 | TRBV18 | . | TGTGCCAGCTCACAGGGTGGTTACACTGAAGCTTTCTTT | CASSQGGYTEAFF
TRBD2 | TRBJ2-3 | TRBV7-2 | . | TGTGCCAGCAGCCCTCGTAGCGGGGCAAATACGCAGTATTTT | CASSPRSGANTQYF
. | TRBJ2-5 | TRBV7-3 | few | TGTGCCAGCAGCACCAGGGGGGGAAACCAAGAGACCCAGTACTTC | CASSTRGGNQETQYF
TRBD2 | TRBJ2-7 | TRBV9 | . | TGTGCCAGCAGCGCTTACTCCGGCGGGACTAGCGGGAGGGTCTACGAGCAGTACTTC | CASSAYSGGTSGRVYEQYF
. | TRBJ1-1 | TRBV28 | . | TGTGCCAGCAGTCCACTCTTCACATCCGATGAAGCTTTCTTT | CASSPLFTSDEAFF
TRBD1 | TRBJ1-1 | TRBV15 | . | TGTGCCACCAGCAGGGGGGACAGCACTGAAGCTTTCTTT | CATSRGDSTEAFF
. | TRBJ1-2 | TRBV5-4 | . | TGTGCCAGCAGCTTAGTGGTGGCAGGGGACTATGGCTACACCTTC | CASSLVVAGDYGYTF
TRBD2 | TRBJ2-5 | TRBV5-6 | . | TGTGCCAGCAGCTTGCGCGGGACTAATCAAGAGACCCAGTACTTC | CASSLRGTNQETQYF
. | TRBJ1-1 | TRBV13 | . | TGTGCCAGCAGCTACCCCCGGAACACTGAAGCTTTCTTT | CASSYPRNTEAFF
. | TRBJ2-2 | TRBV29-1 | once | TGCAGCGTCAGTAGAAGGGGGGTCCCCGGGGAGCTGTTTTTT | CSVSRRGVPGELFF